Listed here is a single T cell receptor beta chain. Only in-frame clones appear in the TCRdb table, and some are missing; sequencing was by immunoSEQ multiplex PCR. In the table there are roughly 370,000 clones, roughly 90% of which are singletons. These data belong to a study of control samples from healthy donors and cancer patients. V was trimmed by 5 bases and J by 1 base, leaving 14 bases between them. The CDR3 spans 16 residues. Germline V lookup: CDR1 LNHNV, CDR2 YYDKDF (reference sequence). The J gene is TRBJ2-2, the V gene TRBV15; a weak D match, TRBD2 (6 bases). Sequenced: PBMCs. This clonotype was obtained from a man in his forties with head and neck cancer. The CDR3, as DNA: TGTGCCACCAGCGGTCTGGCGGGGTTGAACACCGGGGAGCTGTTTTTT. This translates into CATSGLAGLNTGELFF.